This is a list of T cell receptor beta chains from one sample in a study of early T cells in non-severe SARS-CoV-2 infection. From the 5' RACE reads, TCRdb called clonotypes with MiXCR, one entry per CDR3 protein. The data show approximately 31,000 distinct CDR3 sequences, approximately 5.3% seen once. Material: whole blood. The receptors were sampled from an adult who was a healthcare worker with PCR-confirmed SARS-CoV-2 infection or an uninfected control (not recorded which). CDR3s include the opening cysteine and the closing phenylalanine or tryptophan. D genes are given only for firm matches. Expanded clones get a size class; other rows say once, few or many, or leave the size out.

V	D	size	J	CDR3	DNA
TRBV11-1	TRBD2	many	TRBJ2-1	CASSLASGNKNEQFF	TGTGCCAGCAGCTTAGCTAGCGGGAATAAGAATGAGCAGTTCTTC
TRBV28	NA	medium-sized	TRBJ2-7	CASSLGGTLTYEQYF	TGTGCCAGCAGTTTAGGTGGGACACTCACCTACGAGCAGTACTTC
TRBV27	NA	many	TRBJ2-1	CASSFGSSYNEQFF	TGTGCCAGCAGTTTCGGCAGCTCCTACAATGAGCAGTTCTTC
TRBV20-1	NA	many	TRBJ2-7	CSARKADGKYEQYF	TGCAGTGCTAGAAAGGCGGATGGAAAATACGAGCAGTACTTC
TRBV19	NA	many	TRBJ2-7	CASSTLGQPGLDEQYF	TGTGCCAGTAGTACTCTCGGGCAGCCGGGATTGGACGAGCAGTACTTC
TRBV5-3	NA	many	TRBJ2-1	CALWETQFF	TGTGCCCTCTGGGAAACACAGTTCTTC
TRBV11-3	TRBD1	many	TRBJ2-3	CASSRRGTGSDTQYF	TGTGCCAGCAGTCGGCGTGGGACAGGGTCAGATACGCAGTATTTT
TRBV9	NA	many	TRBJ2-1	CAHLRRRTYNEQFF	TGTGCCCACCTTAGGCGGAGGACCTACAATGAGCAGTTCTTC
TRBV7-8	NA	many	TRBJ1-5	CASSLEGRDGPQHF	TGTGCCAGCAGCCTAGAGGGCAGGGACGGGCCCCAGCATTTT
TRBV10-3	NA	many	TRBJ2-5	CAISEAPASTQYF	TGTGCCATCAGTGAGGCCCCCGCGTCCACCCAGTACTTC
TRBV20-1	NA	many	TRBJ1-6	CSAGSSGPYNSPLHF	TGCAGTGCTGGAAGTTCCGGGCCATATAATTCACCCCTCCACTTT
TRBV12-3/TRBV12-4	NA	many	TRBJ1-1	CASSLQVSGEAFF	TGTGCCAGCAGTTTGCAGGTTTCGGGTGAAGCTTTCTTT
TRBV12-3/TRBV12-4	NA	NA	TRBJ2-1	CASSLAANEQFF	TGTGCCAGCAGTTTAGCGGCCAATGAGCAGTTCTTC
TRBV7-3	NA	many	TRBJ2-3	CASSSRGVEDTQYF	TGTGCCAGCAGCTCGAGGGGAGTTGAGGATACGCAGTATTTT
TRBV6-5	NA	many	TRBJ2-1	CASSYGGASYNEQFF	TGTGCCAGCAGTTACGGGGGGGCCTCCTACAATGAGCAGTTCTTC
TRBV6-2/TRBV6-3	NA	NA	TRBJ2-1	CASSLDTNEQFF	TGTGCCAGCAGCCTTGACACCAATGAGCAGTTCTTC